This TCR beta chain was retrieved from a study of shared clonotypes between healthy human individuals. Libraries were prepared by immunoSEQ multiplex PCR; TCRdb keeps only in-frame clonotypes and omits some of them. Seen here are approximately 720,000 clones, about two thirds observed once, and the top ten hold 1.8%. As to this clone: The target antigen is unknown.

Study-level results: Depth was large, yet rarefaction showed that sorted-subset sequencing was incomplete.

Germline CDR1 is MNHNY and CDR2 is SVGAGI (reference sequence). The V and J ends lost 7 bases and 7 bases respectively, with 14 bases between them. This CDR3 contains 12 residues. This sequence was found in a woman in her 30s in good health. The specimen was memory CD4+ T cells sorted from blood. Subset noted: CD45RA-negative fraction. The chain employs TRBV6-6 and TRBJ2-7; D ambiguous. In DNA, the CDR3 is TGTGCCAGCAAGAGTTTTTTGGAAGAGCAGTACTTC. Translation: CASKSFLEEQYF.